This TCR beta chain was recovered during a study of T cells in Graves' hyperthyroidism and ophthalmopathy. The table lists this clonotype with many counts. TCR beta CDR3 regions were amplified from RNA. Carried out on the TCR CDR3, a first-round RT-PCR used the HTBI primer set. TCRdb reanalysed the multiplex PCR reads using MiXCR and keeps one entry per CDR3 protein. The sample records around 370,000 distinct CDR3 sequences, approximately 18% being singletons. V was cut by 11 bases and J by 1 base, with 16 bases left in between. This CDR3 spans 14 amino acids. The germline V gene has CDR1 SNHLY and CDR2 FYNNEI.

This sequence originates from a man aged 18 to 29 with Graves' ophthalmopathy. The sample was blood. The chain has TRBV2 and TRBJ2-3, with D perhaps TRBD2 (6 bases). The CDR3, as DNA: TGTGCCTGCCAAGCGGGCTCGGGCACAGATACGCAGTATTTT. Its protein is CACQAGSGTDTQYF.